This T cell receptor beta chain was sequenced for a study of molecular identifiers for immune sequencing clone quantification. Study at large: Four of five splits of RNA from roughly 18,000 or 92,000 naive CD8 cells were sequenced in replicates.

The study's findings and limits: Even with some 920,000 naive cells present, spiked Jurkat TCR RNA from one cell was reportedly detectable.

TCRdb itself ran the PCR reads through MiXCR, one entry per CDR3 protein. The data hold about 320,000 distinct CDR3 sequences, with about a fifth observed a single time. Germline assignment: CDR1 MNHEY and CDR2 SVGAGI. The length of the CDR3 is 15 residues. V lost 6 bases to trimming and J lost 4 bases; unmatched junction nucleotides: 10. Sorted cells numbering roughly 20,000 to 1,000,000, with 10%, 30% or 50% RNA, yielded the naive CD8 libraries. CD8+CD4-CCR7+CD45RA+ cells were sorted as naive CD8 T cells. At least ten counts were recorded for this clonotype. Its matching antigen is unknown. V is TRBV6-5 and J is TRBJ2-3; 7 bases line up with TRBD2. This TCR was sampled from a human donor in good health. Some libraries in this study had Jurkat cell RNA spiked in. Sequencing input: naive CD8+ T cells from blood, with Jurkat cell RNA spiked in. The sample's subset: FACS-sorted CD8+CD4-CCR7+CD45RA+ naive T cells. CDR3 residues: CASRPYRGLPDTQYF. The CDR3 DNA reads as TGTGCCAGCAGGCCTTACCGGGGACTACCAGATACGCAGTATTTT.